Sequencing of this T cell receptor (beta chain) was carried out in a study of graft-versus-host responses after intestinal transplantation (dated by TCRdb to about 2021). In terms of the full investigation: The transplants that recipients received were multivisceral, liver-intestinal, or isolated intestinal. A peak of at least 4% donor T cells among recipient peripheral blood mononuclear cells was the definition used for donor T cell macrochimerism. Rather than going through the commercial service, samples from a few later patients were sequenced in-house on an Illumina MiSeq and processed with MiXCR. Graft-versus-host and host-versus-graft alloreactive T cell clones were tracked in the graft, circulation and bone marrow after intestinal transplantation using bulk TCR-beta CDR3 sequencing. Of the approximately 25 intestinal transplant recipients enrolled in the cohort, one of whom was a retransplant, 3 patients without pretransplant specimens were excluded. Every recipient was given anti-thymocyte globulin induction, followed by about three years of maintenance tacrolimus and steroids. Alloreactive clones were identified by sequencing pre-transplant mixed lymphocyte reaction products and comparing them with unstimulated pre-transplant donor and recipient T cells. What the study reported, not specific to this receptor: Early after transplant, declines in HvG clones were associated with peak levels of circulating GvH clones. GvH clones were detected in recipient bone marrow, and some of these GvH clones were observed earlier in ileal mucosa or blood, consistent with an intestinal mucosal origin. In patients with donor T cell macrochimerism, the allografts had high GvH to HvG T cell clonal ratios. The relatively low number and heterogeneity of intestinal transplant patients limited the conclusions.

In the case of this clone: Its antigen is currently not known. Per-nucleotide qualities are absent, and no much larger clonotype sits a single base away.

Blood samples were collected up to 4 times in the first month after transplant and then at least monthly when available. The cysteine opens and the phenylalanine closes a CDR3 of 15 amino acids. The retained sequence is limited to the CDR3, 45 bases, with the frame set at the first base. The germline V gene specifies MGHDK as CDR1 and SYGVNS as CDR2. The library came from the immunoSEQ multiplex PCR assay. Adaptive Biotechnologies carried out high-throughput TCR-beta CDR3 sequencing of genomic DNA for most patients. The original pipeline was this. Adaptive's ImmunoSEQ software supplied the TCR sequencing data for 15 to 20 patients, while MiXCR and VDJtools were used to process a few other patients. CDR3 nucleotide sequences shared between donor and recipient were removed because the origin of such sequences could not be assigned. To count as alloreactive, a clone needed at least 2-fold expansion over unstimulated cells and a minimum CFSE-low frequency of 0.002% (template counts) or 0.001% (read counts). Mappable clones were those detected in sequenced pre-transplant spleen, lymph node, or MLR CFSE-low populations of the donor or recipient. Cumulative frequency of alloreactive clones was calculated as a percentage of all sequences weighted by copy number. TCRdb retrieved this table from immuneACCESS and kept in-frame rearrangements only. Not all clones are present; in checked studies, unresolved V genes account for under half, and no reason is known for the remainder. The V and J calls and the clone size are those of that table, but D and trimming were determined from the DNA. This sample has tens of thousands of clones in its table, and about 92% of those were observed once. In total, the top ten clones hold over 40% of the sample.

The receptor's source is a human patient who received an intestinal transplant, so some T cells may come from the graft donor. The starting material was PBMCs, obtained roughly 39 weeks after intestinal transplant. This chain joins TRBV25-1 to TRBJ2-5, with a weak D call of TRBD2 (5 bases match). CDR3 region: CAGRKGGSDSETQYF. DNA sequence: TGTGCAGGAAGGAAAGGAGGCTCAGATTCAGAGACCCAGTACTTC.